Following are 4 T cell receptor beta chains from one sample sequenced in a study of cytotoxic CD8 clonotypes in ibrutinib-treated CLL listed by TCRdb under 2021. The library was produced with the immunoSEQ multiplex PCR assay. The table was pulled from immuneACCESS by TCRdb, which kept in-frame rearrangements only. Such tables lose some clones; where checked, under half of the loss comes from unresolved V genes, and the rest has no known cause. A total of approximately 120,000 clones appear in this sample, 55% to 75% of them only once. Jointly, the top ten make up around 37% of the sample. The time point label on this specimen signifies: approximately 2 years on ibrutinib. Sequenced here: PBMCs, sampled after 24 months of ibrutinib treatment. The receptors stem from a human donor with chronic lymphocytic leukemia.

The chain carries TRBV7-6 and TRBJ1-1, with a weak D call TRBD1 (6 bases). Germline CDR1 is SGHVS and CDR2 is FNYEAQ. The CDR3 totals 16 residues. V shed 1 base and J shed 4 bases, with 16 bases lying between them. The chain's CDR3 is CASSLESGAGRTEAFF. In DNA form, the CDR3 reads TGTGCCAGCAGCTTAGAATCGGGGGCGGGTCGCACTGAAGCTTTCTTT.

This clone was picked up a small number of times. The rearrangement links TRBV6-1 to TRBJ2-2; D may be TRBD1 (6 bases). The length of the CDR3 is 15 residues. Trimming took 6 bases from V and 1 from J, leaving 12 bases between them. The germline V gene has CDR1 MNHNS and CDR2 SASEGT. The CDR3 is CASRRPGQNTGELFF. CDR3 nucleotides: TGTGCCAGCAGACGACCGGGACAGAACACCGGGGAGCTGTTTTTT.

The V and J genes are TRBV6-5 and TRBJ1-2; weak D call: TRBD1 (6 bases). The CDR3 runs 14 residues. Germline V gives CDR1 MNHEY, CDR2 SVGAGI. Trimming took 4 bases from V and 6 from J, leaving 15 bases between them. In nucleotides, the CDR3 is TGTGCCAGCAGTTTTCTACAGGGATCCCATGGCTACACCTTC. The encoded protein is CASSFLQGSHGYTF.

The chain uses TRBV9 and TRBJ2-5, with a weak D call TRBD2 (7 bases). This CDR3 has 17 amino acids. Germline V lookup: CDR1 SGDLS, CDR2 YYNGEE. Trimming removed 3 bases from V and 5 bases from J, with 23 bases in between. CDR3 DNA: TGTGCCAGCAGCGCCACTATCCAGGGGAGGGGATCGGAGACCCAGTACTTC. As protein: CASSATIQGRGSETQYF.